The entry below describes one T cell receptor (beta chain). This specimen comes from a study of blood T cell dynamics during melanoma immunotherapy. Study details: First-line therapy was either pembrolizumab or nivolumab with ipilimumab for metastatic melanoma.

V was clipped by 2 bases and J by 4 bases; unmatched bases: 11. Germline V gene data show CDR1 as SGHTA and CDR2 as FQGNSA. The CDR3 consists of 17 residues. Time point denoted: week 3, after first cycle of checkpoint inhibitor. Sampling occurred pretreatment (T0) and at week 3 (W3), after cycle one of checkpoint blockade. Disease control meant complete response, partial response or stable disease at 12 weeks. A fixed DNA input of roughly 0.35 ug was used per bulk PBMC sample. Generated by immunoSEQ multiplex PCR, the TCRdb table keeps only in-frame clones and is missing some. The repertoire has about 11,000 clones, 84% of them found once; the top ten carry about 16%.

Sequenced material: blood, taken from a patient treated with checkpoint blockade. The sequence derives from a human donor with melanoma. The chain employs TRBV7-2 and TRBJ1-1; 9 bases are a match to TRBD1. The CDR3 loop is CASSLQVQGAGGTEAFF. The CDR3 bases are TGTGCCAGCAGCTTACAGGTACAGGGGGCGGGAGGCACTGAAGCTTTCTTT.